This T cell receptor beta chain was identified in a study of cytomegalovirus exposure and HLA in healthy donors. In regard to this clone: Its antigen is unidentified.

Findings and limits, study-wide: A later analysis linked a missense variant in DCLRE1C to the trimming of TCR beta V and J genes. Most TCR beta V segments were productive about 90% or about 30% of the time in an earlier analysis.

Both 60 Vbeta primers and 13 Jbeta primers went into the PCR. The protocol was immunoSEQ multiplex PCR, while the TCRdb copy is restricted to in-frame clones and leaves out a portion. The repertoire holds fewer than 200,000 clones, with around 77% as singletons. V lost 6 bases to trimming and J lost 2 bases, with 13 bases between them. Germline CDR1 KGHSH, CDR2 LQKENI. The CDR3 spans 14 residues. This chain uses TRBV18 with TRBJ1-2, with D maybe TRBD1 (6 bases). Sequencing was carried out using PBMCs. The sequence came from a man aged 60 to 75 in good health and CMV-seronegative. CDR3 protein: CASSPNRANYGYTF. The CDR3 nucleotides read TGTGCCAGCTCGCCGAACAGGGCAAACTATGGCTACACCTTC.